Presented here are 27 T cell receptor beta chains from one specimen sequenced in a study of technical replicates of blood from a handful of donors. Data came from immunoSEQ multiplex PCR; TCRdb stores just in-frame clones and leaves some out. The data show over 10,000 clones, 90% to 95% seen once. Sequences were obtained from PBMCs. The receptors originated from a human donor in good health.

This chain links TRBV20-1 with TRBJ2-3; D unresolved. Germline V gives CDR1 DFQATT, CDR2 SNEGSKA (reference sequence). This CDR3 spans 10 amino acids. The V and J ends lost 6 bases and 3 bases respectively, with 4 bases between them. The CDR3 reads CSAPTDTQYF. The CDR3 nucleotides read TGCAGTGCCCCTACAGATACGCAGTATTTT.

V and J are TRBV6-1 and TRBJ1-2; 9 positions match TRBD1. Per the germline V gene, CDR1 is MNHNS and CDR2 is SASEGT. The J segment lost 5 bases and the V segment lost 6 bases, leaving 7 bases of the junction unmatched. There are 14 residues in the CDR3. For the CDR3, the DNA is TGTGCCAGCAGAGTCGGGACAGGGAAATATGGCTACACCTTC. This translates into CASRVGTGKYGYTF.

The V gene is TRBV6-1, the J gene TRBJ2-2; 8 bases agree with TRBD2. The CDR3 totals 16 residues. Germline V gives CDR1 MNHNS, CDR2 SASEGT. With 2 bases clipped from V and 4 bases from J, the junction kept 6 bases outside the gene matches. CDR3 in amino acids: CASSEWSGRSTGELFF. CDR3 bases: TGTGCCAGCAGTGAATGGAGCGGGAGAAGCACCGGGGAGCTGTTTTTT.

V is TRBV2 and J is TRBJ2-5, with 8 positions matching TRBD2. V shed 0 bases, J shed 5 bases, and the junction held 5 bases outside the gene matches. This CDR3 region has 15 residues. Germline V CDR1 and CDR2: SNHLY, FYNNEI. The CDR3 DNA is TGTGCCAGCAGTGAAGCAGCGGGAGTAGTTGAGACCCAGTACTTC. Translating it yields CASSEAAGVVETQYF.

The chain joins TRBV6-1 to TRBJ1-5, with 7 bases lining up with TRBD1. In germline, CDR1 is MNHNS, CDR2 SASEGT. J gave up 0 bases and V 6 bases, and 2 bases lay outside the gene matches. This CDR3 is 14 amino acids long. The CDR3 bases are TGTGCCAGCAGGGGGACAGCTAGCAATCAGCCCCAGCATTTT. This sequence encodes CASRGTASNQPQHF.

The chain recombines TRBV7-6 with TRBJ2-3; 7 bases fit TRBD1. Germline V gene lookup returns CDR1 SGHVS and CDR2 FNYEAQ. The CDR3 has 15 amino acids. J gave up 4 bases and V 4 bases, and 8 bases lay outside the gene matches. The CDR3 sequence: CASSSRQGKADTQYF. The CDR3 DNA reads as TGTGCCAGCAGCTCACGACAGGGAAAGGCAGATACGCAGTATTTT.

The sample holds one count of this clone. This chain links TRBV6-5 with TRBJ2-5; 9 bases align to TRBD1. J was trimmed by 1 base and V by 8 bases; bases with no gene match: 8. The germline V gene has CDR1 MNHEY and CDR2 SVGAGI. The CDR3 has 15 residues. The CDR3 sequence: CASEGGGQGQETQYF. CDR3 nucleotides: TGTGCCAGCGAGGGTGGGGGACAGGGCCAAGAGACCCAGTACTTC.

This rearrangement joins TRBV2 to TRBJ2-2; 8 bases are shared with TRBD2. The CDR3 length is 18 residues. Germline assignment: CDR1 SNHLY and CDR2 FYNNEI. V was pared by 0 bases and J by 0 bases, with 6 bases of the junction left unmatched. The CDR3 loop reads CASSEASLAAANTGELFF. Here the CDR3 DNA reads TGTGCCAGCAGTGAAGCCTCACTAGCGGCCGCGAACACCGGGGAGCTGTTTTTT.

This CDR3 reads CASSMSSRSGEKLFF. CDR3 nucleotides: TGTGCCAGTAGTATGAGCAGCCGGTCAGGTGAAAAACTGTTTTTT. The V call is TRBV19, the J call TRBJ1-4; D call uncertain. The CDR3 extends over 15 amino acids. Trimming pared 3 bases from V and 7 bases from J, leaving 15 bases between. Germline V gives CDR1 LNHDA, CDR2 SQIVND (reference sequence). Together with reference TRBV19 and TRBJ1-4, the CDR3 gives the full variable domain: DGGITQSPKYLFRKEGQNVTLSCEQNLNHDAMYWYRQDPGQGLRLIYYSQIVNDFQKGDIAEGYSVSREKKESFPLTVTSAQKNPTAFYLCASSMSSRSGEKLFFGSGTQLSVL.

The V call is TRBV30, the J call TRBJ2-3; TRBD2 might be the D (5 bases). Germline CDR1 and CDR2: GTSNPN and SVGIG (reference sequence). CDR3 length equals 18 residues. V was cut by 0 bases and J by 3 bases, with 22 bases left in between. The CDR3 is CAWSVPEGSDRWTDTQYF. The DNA of the CDR3 is TGTGCCTGGAGTGTACCAGAGGGCTCCGACCGATGGACAGATACGCAGTATTTT.

The chain has TRBV27 and TRBJ2-7; 8 bases map to TRBD1. Germline loops: CDR1 MNHEY, CDR2 SMNVEV (reference sequence). With 5 bases clipped from V and 5 bases from J, the junction kept 17 bases outside the gene matches. The CDR3 loop spans 17 amino acids. The DNA of the CDR3 is TGTGCCAGCAGTCCACTTATCGGTCAGGGGGCGATGAACGAGCAGTACTTC. Translation: CASSPLIGQGAMNEQYF.

The chain employs TRBV2 and TRBJ1-4; 10 nucleotides agree with TRBD1. The germline CDR1 and CDR2 sequences are SNHLY and FYNNEI. The trim removed 6 bases at V and 7 bases at J, leaving 8 bases unmatched. The CDR3 is 15 residues long. Here the CDR3 reads CASSGQGEQSEKLFF. The CDR3 region has the DNA TGTGCCAGCAGCGGACAGGGGGAGCAAAGTGAAAAACTGTTTTTT.

The chain employs TRBV7-9 and TRBJ2-7; TRBD2 matches at 8 bases. With 0 bases clipped from V and 0 bases from J, the junction kept 4 bases outside the gene matches. The germline V gene encodes CDR1 SEHNR and CDR2 FQNEAQ (reference sequence). This CDR3 has 16 residues. The CDR3 nucleotides read TGTGCCAGCAGCTTAGCGGGACTAGTGGCCTCCTACGAGCAGTACTTC. Its protein product is CASSLAGLVASYEQYF.

The V gene is TRBV15, the J gene TRBJ2-7; possible D gene TRBD2, 5 bases. This CDR3 is built from 16 residues. Trimming shortened V by 4 bases and J by 1 base, and 17 bases separated the two germline ends. Germline loops: CDR1 LNHNV, CDR2 YYDKDF (reference sequence). The CDR3 coding sequence is TGTGCCACCAGCAAAGGAACCGGACTCGGGTCCTACGAGCAGTACTTC. It yields the protein CATSKGTGLGSYEQYF.

V usage is TRBV5-1 and J usage is TRBJ1-3; D ambiguous. V was trimmed by 3 bases and J by 2 bases, leaving 9 bases between them. Germline V gene data show CDR1 as SGHRS and CDR2 as YFSETQ. This CDR3 has 14 amino acids. Written as DNA, the CDR3 is TGCGCCAGCAGCTCCGCGGGTGCTGGAAACACCATATATTTT. This encodes CASSSAGAGNTIYF.

This chain joins TRBV21-1 and TRBJ1-4; the DNA was not compared with TRBD1, the D call given in the table. TRBV21-1 corresponds to a pseudogene. The length of the CDR3 is 16 residues. As DNA, the CDR3 is TGTGCCAGCAGCAAAGCGCAGGGGCACCTAGCCGAAAAACTGTTTTTT. It codes for CASSKAQGHLAEKLFF.

This chain joins TRBV5-4 and TRBJ1-5, with D maybe TRBD1 (6 bases). The CDR3 contains 16 residues. The V gene lost 3 bases and the J gene lost 3 bases, with 16 bases spanning the gap. Germline loops: CDR1 SGHNT, CDR2 YYREEE (reference sequence). CDR3 protein: CASSSTPTGFNQPQHF. The CDR3 DNA reads TGTGCCAGCAGCTCCACCCCGACAGGTTTCAATCAGCCCCAGCATTTT.

The chain is built from TRBV2 and TRBJ1-4; 7 bases are a match to TRBD1. Per germline, CDR1 SNHLY and CDR2 FYNNEI. V gave up 7 bases and J gave up 5 bases; unmatched junction bases: 13. The CDR3 runs 16 residues. The CDR3 spells CASTRGQVDVNEKLFF. DNA of the CDR3: TGTGCCAGCACCCGAGGACAGGTAGATGTCAATGAAAAACTGTTTTTT.

J is TRBJ2-5 and V is TRBV20-1; TRBD1 matches at 7 bases. Looked up from germline, CDR1 is DFQATT and CDR2 is SNEGSKA (reference sequence). The CDR3 spans 11 residues. The V gene end was trimmed by 5 bases and the J gene end by 3 bases; junction bases not matched to a gene: 0. DNA of the CDR3: TGCAGTGCTGACAGGGAAGAGACCCAGTACTTC. Protein sequence: CSADREETQYF.

V and J are TRBV5-4 and TRBJ2-5, with D unclear. Trimming left V 0 bases short and J 3 bases short, with 6 bases between. Looked up from germline, CDR1 is SGHNT and CDR2 is YYREEE (reference sequence). This CDR3 contains 13 residues. The chain's CDR3 is CASSLELEETQYF. CDR3 DNA sequence: TGTGCCAGCAGCTTGGAGCTAGAAGAGACCCAGTACTTC.

V is TRBV2 and J is TRBJ2-1, with 11 bases aligning to TRBD2. The CDR3 runs to 15 residues. Germline CDR1 and CDR2: SNHLY and FYNNEI. The V and J ends lost 6 bases and 6 bases, in that order; junction bases with no gene match: 7. The CDR3 nucleotides are TGTGCCAGCAGGGAACTAGCGGGAGTTTCCAATGAGCAGTTCTTC. It is translated as CASRELAGVSNEQFF.

The chain links TRBV7-2 to TRBJ2-7, with 8 bases that match TRBD2. Germline CDR1 SGHTA, CDR2 FQGNSA. This CDR3 is built from 15 residues. J lost 0 bases, V lost 3 bases, and 4 bases had no gene match. The CDR3 DNA is TGTGCCAGCAGCTTCTCTAGCGGGCACTCCTACGAGCAGTACTTC. It encodes CASSFSSGHSYEQYF.

V is TRBV28 and J is TRBJ2-1, with TRBD1 identical over 7 bases. Germline CDR1 reads MDHEN; CDR2 reads SYDVKM. The CDR3 is 15 residues long. Germline trimming cut 10 bases from V and 4 bases from J; bases unmatched to any gene: 13. CDR3 nucleotide sequence: TGTGCCACTATAGCCGGAGCAGGGGGTTACAATGAGCAGTTCTTC. Translating gives CATIAGAGGYNEQFF.

This clone showed up just a few times. The chain joins TRBV9 to TRBJ1-3, with D unresolved. The ends were cut back, 4 bases at V and 8 bases at J, with 13 bases in the middle. Germline CDR1 SGDLS, CDR2 YYNGEE. The CDR3 covers 13 residues. The CDR3 DNA follows: TGTGCCAGCAGCCGGAAAAACGGGGACACCATATATTTT. This encodes CASSRKNGDTIYF.

This chain uses TRBV27 with TRBJ2-7; maybe TRBD1 (6 bases). Germline loops: CDR1 MNHEY, CDR2 SMNVEV (reference sequence). Trimming stripped 7 bases from V and 6 bases from J, with 16 bases between. The CDR3 is made up of 13 amino acids. The CDR3 loop is CASNLQGGGEQYF. The DNA for the CDR3 is TGTGCCAGCAATCTACAGGGTGGGGGCGAGCAGTACTTC.

The V gene is TRBV5-1, the J gene TRBJ2-1; D might be TRBD2 (6 bases). Germline V gives CDR1 SGHRS, CDR2 YFSETQ. The CDR3 loop spans 16 amino acids. V gave up 1 base and J gave up 2 bases, with 13 bases separating them. Written as DNA, the CDR3 is TGCGCCAGCAGCTTGAGCCTAGCGAGCCCCTACAATGAGCAGTTCTTC. Its protein is CASSLSLASPYNEQFF.

The genes are TRBV27 and TRBJ2-1; a weak D match, TRBD2 (6 bases). The CDR3 loop spans 17 amino acids. Trimming shortened V by 6 bases and J by 6 bases, and 24 bases separated the two germline ends. In germline, CDR1 is MNHEY, CDR2 SMNVEV (reference sequence). CDR3 DNA: TGTGCCAGCAGCCCTCTACCCCGGGACTCCGTGGGCAATGAGCAGTTCTTC. It is translated as CASSPLPRDSVGNEQFF.